A single sample gave rise to the 9 T cell receptor beta chains below, sequenced in a study of CD8 T cells in Susac syndrome. When the RNA was reverse transcribed, random hexamers were used with an input of about 0.5 to 1 ug. Each CDR3 protein is one row after TCRdb ran MiXCR on the immunoSEQ multiplex PCR reads. The data show roughly 200,000 distinct CDR3 sequences, about 95% seen once. Sample: CD4+ T cells from PBMCs. These receptors were taken from a human donor in good health.

The chain employs TRBV7-3 and TRBJ2-1, with TRBD2 matching 10 bases. The germline V gene encodes CDR1 SGHTA and CDR2 FQGTGA. V gave up 4 bases and J gave up 6 bases; unmatched junction bases: 6. The length of the CDR3 is 15 residues. CDR3 in amino acids: CASSSTRTSGNEQFF. CDR3 bases: TGTGCCAGCAGCTCCACCCGGACTAGCGGCAATGAGCAGTTCTTC.

This sequence joins TRBV9 and TRBJ2-3, with D possibly being TRBD2 (6 bases). CDR1 and CDR2 from the germline V gene are SGDLS and YYNGEE. The CDR3 length is 14 residues. V was pared by 2 bases and J by 2 bases, with 9 bases between. The CDR3 loop reads CASSVLADTDTQYF. CDR3 DNA sequence: TGTGCCAGCAGCGTCTTAGCGGACACAGATACGCAGTATTTT.

This clonotype was seen a single time. The genes are TRBV7-9 and TRBJ1-5; D might be TRBD1 (6 bases). The CDR3 loop spans 13 amino acids. Looked up from germline, CDR1 is SEHNR and CDR2 is FQNEAQ (reference sequence). Trimming cost V 4 bases and J 5 bases, with 9 bases left between them. The CDR3 DNA is TGTGCCAGCAGCTACCCAGGGGATCAGCCCCAGCATTTT. This sequence encodes CASSYPGDQPQHF. Full variable domain (outside the CDR3, taken from reference TRBV7-9 and TRBJ1-5): DTGVSQNPRHKITKRGQNVTFRCDPISEHNRLYWYRQTLGQGPEFLTYFQNEAQLEKSRLLSDRFSAERPKGSFSTLEIQRTEQGDSAMYLCASSYPGDQPQHFGDGTRLSIL.

The genes are TRBV12-3 or TRBV12-4 and TRBJ2-5; a possible D gene is TRBD1 (5 bases). The V gene lost 3 bases and the J gene lost 0 bases, with 8 bases spanning the gap. The length of the CDR3 is 14 residues. The chain's CDR3 is CASSFGANQETQYF. The CDR3 coding sequence is TGTGCCAGCAGTTTTGGGGCCAACCAAGAGACCCAGTACTTC.

This chain joins TRBV19 and TRBJ2-7; D tentatively reads TRBD1 or TRBD2 (7 bases each). Germline-derived CDR1 and CDR2 are LNHDA and SQIVND (reference sequence). This CDR3 comprises 15 residues. V lost 5 bases to trimming and J lost 1 base, with 15 bases between them. CDR3 loop: CASSRAGGESYEQYF. The CDR3 DNA follows: TGTGCCAGTAGTCGCGCAGGGGGGGAGTCCTACGAGCAGTACTTC. The complete variable domain, with remaining parts taken from reference TRBV19 and TRBJ2-7, reads DGGITQSPKYLFRKEGQNVTLSCEQNLNHDAMYWYRQDPGQGLRLIYYSQIVNDFQKGDIAEGYSVSREKKESFPLTVTSAQKNPTAFYLCASSRAGGESYEQYFGPGTRLTVT.

This chain joins TRBV19 and TRBJ2-4; either TRBD1 or TRBD2 may supply D (5 bases each). V lost 10 bases and J lost 4, with 17 bases in between. CDR3 length: 14 residues. In germline, CDR1 is LNHDA, CDR2 SQIVND (reference sequence). CDR3 DNA sequence: TGTGCCACGCTACAGGTGGGGGTTAAAAACATTCAGTACTTC. It translates to CATLQVGVKNIQYF.

The chain has TRBV14 and TRBJ2-2; D is ambiguous. The V and J ends lost 4 bases and 3 bases respectively, with 15 bases between them. CDR3 size: 16 residues. Looked up from germline, CDR1 is SGHDN and CDR2 is FVKESK. The CDR3 region is CASSLLGSADTGELFF. The DNA for the CDR3 is TGTGCCAGCAGCCTCCTAGGCTCGGCCGACACCGGGGAGCTGTTTTTT.

V usage is TRBV4-3 and J usage is TRBJ2-3; the D gene is possibly TRBD2 (5 bases). Germline V lookup: CDR1 LGHNA, CDR2 YSLEER. This CDR3 comprises 13 residues. With 0 bases removed from V and 6 bases from J, the gap between germline ends came to 7 bases. CDR3 sequence (DNA): TGCGCCAGCAGCCAAGAAGGACTGGATACGCAGTATTTT. Translation: CASSQEGLDTQYF.

This clonotype appeared a single time. The chain couples TRBV14 to TRBJ1-5; no clear D gene. Germline-derived CDR1 and CDR2 are SGHDN and FVKESK. The CDR3 is 13 residues long. The V end lost 0 bases, the J end lost 6 bases, and 6 bases lay between the germline ends. For the CDR3, the DNA is TGTGCCAGCAGCCAAGATCTGGCTCAGCCCCAGCATTTT. This sequence encodes CASSQDLAQPQHF.